The clone carrying this T cell receptor beta chain was seen at least ten times. Antigen unknown. The data belong to a study of T cells in Graves' hyperthyroidism and ophthalmopathy. What was amplified from RNA transcripts were TCR beta CDR3 regions. With the HTBI primer set, the TCR CDR3 went through a first round of RT-PCR. MiXCR, applied by TCRdb to the multiplex PCR reads, yields one record per CDR3 protein. Of hundreds of thousands of distinct CDR3 sequences listed, around 45% were seen once; the top ten hold just under 8.5%. Investigators excluded patients with uncontrolled infection, other autoimmune disease, pregnancy or lactation. General observations from the study: Most expanded thyroid clonotypes above 0.001 also appeared in blood.

Material for sequencing was peripheral blood or thyroid tissue (not recorded which). The sequence came from a woman aged 18-29 years with Graves' hyperthyroidism.

Here the CDR3 DNA reads TGTGCCAGCAGTGTCTTGGGACAGGGGATAGGTCAGCCCCAGCATTTT. Amino acid sequence: CASSVLGQGIGQPQHF. The chain uses TRBV25-1 and TRBJ1-5; 10 nucleotides agree with TRBD1. CDR3 size: 16 residues. CDR1 is MGHDK, CDR2 SYGVNS, per germline. With V trimmed by 4 bases and J by 6 bases, 9 bases remained unmatched.